This is a list of T cell receptor beta chains from one sample in a study of blood T cells in healthy people across ages. TCRdb re-derived calls from the 5' RACE reads in MiXCR, one entry per CDR3 protein. This table holds about 780,000 distinct CDR3 sequences, about 42% found once. Input material: blood. These receptors were taken from an elderly man in good health. CDR3s leave out the opening cysteine and the closing phenylalanine or tryptophan. The size entry is marked missing in some rows and otherwise reads once, few, many or a size class.

clone size: NA; V gene: TRBV15; CDR3 length: 11; CDR3 protein: ATGTAHQETQY
clone size: NA; V gene: TRBV29-1; CDR3 length: 11; CDR3 protein: SVAFSGANVLT
clone size: few; V gene: TRBV20-1; CDR3 length: 14; CDR3 protein: SARDRRDHYNSPLH
clone size: many; V gene: TRBV7-2; CDR3 length: 14; CDR3 protein: ASSLAASGYQETQY
clone size: many; V gene: TRBV29-1; CDR3 length: 12; CDR3 protein: SVDPGTDLYGYT
clone size: NA; V gene: TRBV20-1; CDR3 length: 13; CDR3 protein: SAGGGRASTDTQY
clone size: few; V gene: TRBV20-1; CDR3 length: 9; CDR3 protein: SSTLGYGYT
clone size: few; V gene: TRBV4-2; CDR3 length: 13; CDR3 protein: ASSQDGNGLETQY
clone size: few; V gene: TRBV5-4; CDR3 length: 13; CDR3 protein: ASSVDRARDNEQF
clone size: NA; V gene: TRBV6-2/TRBV6-3; CDR3 length: 14; CDR3 protein: ASSYSPDRSYNEQF
clone size: few; V gene: TRBV6-6; CDR3 length: 11; CDR3 protein: ASSYDGRGGYT
clone size: once; V gene: TRBV4-2; CDR3 length: 11; CDR3 protein: ASSPTPRAPLH
clone size: few; V gene: TRBV5-1; CDR3 length: 11; CDR3 protein: ASCGRSTDTQY
clone size: NA; V gene: TRBV7-2; CDR3 length: 14; CDR3 protein: ASSLGPGVNNQPQH
clone size: NA; V gene: TRBV6-6; CDR3 length: 14; CDR3 protein: ASSYVRGLGNQPQH
clone size: NA; V gene: TRBV6-2/TRBV6-3; CDR3 length: 13; CDR3 protein: ASVTTGTSLYGYT
clone size: NA; V gene: TRBV7-2; CDR3 length: 12; CDR3 protein: ASSLSPSQETQY
clone size: few; V gene: TRBV29-1; CDR3 length: 14; CDR3 protein: SVGVPEFSSYNEQF
clone size: many; V gene: TRBV9; CDR3 length: 13; CDR3 protein: ASSVAGGSYNEQF
clone size: few; V gene: TRBV7-2; CDR3 length: 9; CDR3 protein: ASSLELERF
clone size: few; V gene: TRBV20-1; CDR3 length: 13; CDR3 protein: SASERGGPKNIQY
clone size: NA; V gene: TRBV13; CDR3 length: 15; CDR3 protein: ASSLGLYGRSNYGYT
clone size: NA; V gene: TRBV3-1; CDR3 length: 12; CDR3 protein: ASSQGPQGYEQY
clone size: NA; V gene: TRBV7-2; CDR3 length: 14; CDR3 protein: ASSLVISSGANVLT
clone size: few; V gene: TRBV13; CDR3 length: 12; CDR3 protein: ASSWTAGGSTQY
clone size: NA; V gene: TRBV11-2; CDR3 length: 14; CDR3 protein: ASSLGVGSRNSPLH
clone size: NA; V gene: TRBV19; CDR3 length: 15; CDR3 protein: ASSAQPRLAGEETQY
clone size: NA; V gene: TRBV12-3/TRBV12-4; CDR3 length: 12; CDR3 protein: ASSTLGTYNEQF
clone size: few; V gene: TRBV18; CDR3 length: 14; CDR3 protein: ASSPRPGQEPYEQY
clone size: NA; V gene: TRBV20-1; CDR3 length: 13; CDR3 protein: SANGQGTSTDTQY
clone size: NA; V gene: TRBV12-3/TRBV12-4; CDR3 length: 9; CDR3 protein: ASSFGQGTF
clone size: few; V gene: TRBV3-1; CDR3 length: 16; CDR3 protein: ASSQDRFELAGGGEQF
clone size: NA; V gene: TRBV20-1; CDR3 length: 11; CDR3 protein: SAGGLVQETQY
clone size: NA; V gene: TRBV2; CDR3 length: 13; CDR3 protein: ASRLSGATWYGYT
clone size: NA; V gene: TRBV10-3; CDR3 length: 15; CDR3 protein: AISESTVGTSNNEQF
clone size: NA; V gene: TRBV7-3; CDR3 length: 12; CDR3 protein: ASSLTPVSNEQF
clone size: many; V gene: TRBV7-3; CDR3 length: 15; CDR3 protein: ASSLLGLAEPAPTQY
clone size: many; V gene: TRBV16; CDR3 length: 12; CDR3 protein: ASSQGSRVNEQY
clone size: few; V gene: TRBV7-2; CDR3 length: 13; CDR3 protein: ASSPPGTRANEQF
clone size: NA; V gene: TRBV5-1; CDR3 length: 13; CDR3 protein: TSSLAGDSIHEQY
clone size: NA; V gene: TRBV9; CDR3 length: 12; CDR3 protein: ASSVASGANVLT
clone size: NA; V gene: TRBV29-1; CDR3 length: 13; CDR3 protein: SADLTGEPTDTQY
clone size: NA; V gene: TRBV6-5; CDR3 length: 13; CDR3 protein: ASSYSRSGGGEQY
clone size: once; V gene: TRBV2; CDR3 length: 11; CDR3 protein: ASSVLLADTQY
clone size: once; V gene: TRBV11-2; CDR3 length: 18; CDR3 protein: ASSLDSRWGRRHHNSPLH
clone size: NA; V gene: TRBV25-1; CDR3 length: 12; CDR3 protein: ASSLRDANEKLF
clone size: NA; V gene: TRBV10-3; CDR3 length: 13; CDR3 protein: AISGVGEGQDEQY